The entry below describes one TCR beta chain. The antigen remains undetermined. Sample-barcoded 5' priming and a J-beta primer mix drove a second PCR of roughly 6 to 12 cycles. A single record per CDR3 protein comes from TCRdb applying MiXCR to the 5' RACE reads. Of hundreds of thousands of distinct CDR3 sequences listed, approximately 31% were seen once; the top ten hold 15%. These data come from a study of blood T cells in healthy people across ages. Isolated PBMCs totaled at least 7 million in each sample. The study's findings and limits: A roughly linear fall in TCR beta diversity per million T cells was seen with increasing age.

The sequenced sample was blood. The clonotype originates from a woman aged 80 or older in good health.

CDR3 sequence (DNA): TGTGCCTGGGCCGTGAGGGACGGGCAGCCCCAGCATTTT. It specifies CAWAVRDGQPQHF. The chain employs TRBV30 and TRBJ1-5, with D maybe TRBD1 (5 bases). CDR3 length: 13 amino acids. CDR1 is GTSNPN, CDR2 SVGIG, per germline (reference sequence). With 5 bases removed from V and 7 bases from J, the gap between germline ends came to 15 bases. Complete variable domain (other parts from reference TRBV30 and TRBJ1-5): SQTIHQWPATLVQPVGSPLSLECTVEGTSNPNLYWYRQAAGRGLQLLFYSVGIGQISSEVPQNLSASRPQDRQFILSSKKLLLSDSGFYLCAWAVRDGQPQHFGDGTRLSIL.